These 24 T cell receptor beta chains share one sample of origin, sequenced in a study of CD8 T cells in ankylosing spondylitis (dated by TCRdb to about 2017). The method behind the library was 5' RACE. TCRdb shows the sequencer as Illumina HiSeq 2500. The raw public data were reprocessed by TCRdb itself: fastp quality trimming at Q25, MiXCR clonotype calling, in-frame beta chains only. CDR3 protein sequences are deduplicated, and each keeps its most common genes and DNA. For this sample the table gives approximately 200,000 distinct CDR3 sequences, of which about an eighth were detected only once. About 10% of the sample is in the top ten clones. Sequenced sample: blood, either unsorted or a sorted T cell fraction (not recorded which). All receptors derive from a female donor with ankylosing spondylitis or in good health (not recorded which).

Here the CDR3 DNA reads TGCAGTGCCGCGGACGGGGAAAGATCCTACGAGCAGTACTTC. Protein sequence: CSAADGERSYEQYF. The chain has TRBV20-1 and TRBJ2-7; D is perhaps TRBD2 (5 bases). V shed 6 bases and J shed 1 base, with 16 bases lying between them. Germline V gives CDR1 DFQATT, CDR2 SNEGSKA (reference sequence). The CDR3 loop spans 14 amino acids.

V is TRBV20-1 and J is TRBJ2-7; possible D gene TRBD2, 6 bases. This CDR3 has 13 residues. Germline CDR1 DFQATT, CDR2 SNEGSKA (reference sequence). Trimming cost V 6 bases and J 4 bases, with 16 bases left between them. CDR3 residues: CSATTSAAYEQYF. Written as DNA, the CDR3 is TGCAGTGCCACGACTAGTGCGGCGTACGAGCAGTACTTC.

This clonotype has at least ten counts. V is TRBV12-3 or TRBV12-4 and J is TRBJ1-1; unclear D gene. V gave up 5 bases and J gave up 1 base, with 8 bases separating them. The CDR3 covers 13 residues. The CDR3 loop is CASSLHTNTEAFF. The CDR3 coding sequence is TGTGCCAGCAGTCTTCACACGAACACTGAAGCTTTCTTT.

This clonotype has a count of ten or more. The chain combines TRBV28 with TRBJ1-6; perhaps TRBD1 as D (6 bases). Germline V gives CDR1 MDHEN, CDR2 SYDVKM. The germline V and J ends were trimmed by 6 bases and 5 bases, with 17 bases remaining between them. The CDR3 consists of 16 residues. This chain's CDR3 is CASRTGSVANNSPLHF. DNA for the CDR3: TGTGCCAGCAGAACAGGGTCCGTGGCCAATAATTCACCCCTCCACTTT.

This clonotype was recorded many times. Here the CDR3 DNA reads TGCGCCAGCAGTTCACAGGGACCCCCAGATACGCAGTATTTT. Its translation: CASSSQGPPDTQYF. The chain links TRBV5-1 to TRBJ2-3, with D perhaps matching TRBD1 (6 bases). Trimming took 5 bases from V and 4 from J, leaving 14 bases between them. Germline V gene sequence: CDR1 SGHRS, CDR2 YFSETQ. The CDR3 spans 14 residues.

The sample holds many counts of this clonotype. The chain combines TRBV4-3 with TRBJ2-2, with TRBD2 matching over 8 bases. V lost 0 bases and J lost 1; bases outside the gene matches: 7. The V gene's germline CDR1 is LGHNA and CDR2 YSLEER. This CDR3 comprises 18 residues. The CDR3 sequence is CASSQERPGGLNTGELFF. CDR3 DNA sequence: TGCGCCAGCAGCCAAGAGAGACCGGGGGGGTTGAACACCGGGGAGCTGTTTTTT.

This clonotype was seen more than once but under ten times. The chain carries TRBV5-1 and TRBJ2-5, with 9 bases lining up with TRBD2. J gave up 4 bases and V 2 bases, and 9 bases lay outside the gene matches. This CDR3 comprises 16 residues. Germline lookup yields CDR1 SGHRS and CDR2 YFSETQ. This CDR3 is CASSLRLAGFRETQYF. Written as DNA, the CDR3 is TGCGCCAGCAGCTTACGGCTAGCGGGGTTCCGAGAGACCCAGTACTTC.

Regarding this clonotype: One end of the junction fails to match germline, which may point to a read error. V and J are TRBV6-8 and TRBJ2-1; tentative D call: TRBD2 (6 bases). Germline CDR1 and CDR2: MNHGY and SAAAGT. The CDR3 sequence is 18 residues long. CDR3 sequence reads: CATSSRGWRVISYSEQFF. The CDR3 DNA sequence: TGTGCCACCAGCTCCCGGGGATGGAGGGTGATCTCCTACAGTGAGCAGTTCTTC.

This clonotype was seen once. Since a much larger clone is just one base distant, this may be a read error. The rearrangement links TRBV20-1 to TRBJ1-4, with D tentatively TRBD1 (5 bases). The CDR3 spans 14 residues. With 5 bases removed from V and 0 bases from J, the gap between germline ends came to 10 bases. Germline lookup yields CDR1 DFQATT and CDR2 SNEGSKA (reference sequence). CDR3 nucleotide sequence: TGCAGTGCTGGGGGTACAGCAACTAATGAAAAACTGTTTTTT. Encoded protein: CSAGGTATNEKLFF.

This clonotype has just a few counts. The chain links TRBV20-1 to TRBJ1-2, with TRBD1 matching over 7 bases. The junction had 8 bases not matched to a gene; V was cut back by 5 bases and J by 5 bases. Germline CDR1 reads DFQATT; CDR2 reads SNEGSKA (reference sequence). CDR3 length: 13 amino acids. This chain's CDR3 is CSAAPQGWYGYTF. The CDR3 DNA reads TGCAGTGCTGCCCCACAGGGGTGGTATGGCTACACCTTC.

This clonotype was seen only a few times. V gene TRBV30 combines with J gene TRBJ1-2, with D unresolved. Germline V gene data show CDR1 as GTSNPN and CDR2 as SVGIG (reference sequence). The V and J ends lost 2 bases and 4 bases respectively, with 14 bases between them. The CDR3 loop spans 14 amino acids. CDR3 sequence: CAWSTGDAFYGYTF. The DNA of the CDR3 is TGTGCCTGGAGTACCGGCGATGCATTCTATGGCTACACCTTC.

This clonotype was picked up many times. The V and J genes are TRBV12-3 or TRBV12-4 and TRBJ1-6; 9 bases line up with TRBD1. V shed 6 bases, J shed 7 bases, and the junction held 7 bases outside the gene matches. The CDR3 consists of 15 residues. The CDR3 reads CASRRTGTGNSPLHF. As DNA, the CDR3 is TGTGCCAGCAGACGTACCGGGACAGGGAATTCACCCCTCCACTTT.

The V and J genes are TRBV24-1 and TRBJ2-1, with 7 bases aligning to TRBD1. Germline assignment: CDR1 KGHDR and CDR2 SFDVKD. J was trimmed by 2 bases and V by 0 bases; bases with no gene match: 6. The CDR3 runs to 17 residues. The CDR3 region has the DNA TGTGCCACCAGTGATTTGCCCGGACAGGAAGCCTACAATGAGCAGTTCTTC. It translates to CATSDLPGQEAYNEQFF.

The CDR3: CASMLQRGLAAQYF. The CDR3 DNA reads TGTGCCAGCATGCTCCAGCGGGGACTCGCGGCCCAGTACTTC. This chain joins TRBV7-8 and TRBJ2-5; the match to TRBD2 covers 7 bases. CDR3 size: 14 residues. The germline V gene encodes CDR1 SGHVS and CDR2 FQNEAQ. Trimming cost V 7 bases and J 9 bases; bases outside gene matches: 14.

Of note for this clonotype: A much bigger clone sits one base away, suggesting this may be a read error. This rearrangement joins TRBV4-1 to TRBJ1-2; perhaps TRBD1 as D (6 bases). There are 15 residues in the CDR3. Germline assignment: CDR1 MGHRA and CDR2 YSYEKL. CDR3 in amino acids: CASSQFVGTLYDYTF. DNA for the CDR3: TGCGCCAGCAGCCAATTCGTCGGGACACTCTATGACTACACCTTC.

This clonotype was counted a few times. V gene TRBV20-1 combines with J gene TRBJ2-3; 8 nucleotides align to TRBD1. The V and J ends lost 3 bases and 2 bases, in that order; junction bases with no gene match: 7. Germline V gene sequence: CDR1 DFQATT, CDR2 SNEGSKA (reference sequence). This CDR3 spans 15 amino acids. The CDR3 sequence is CSASLAGGLTDTQYF. The CDR3 bases are TGCAGTGCTAGTTTGGCAGGGGGCCTCACAGATACGCAGTATTTT.

This clonotype was observed at least ten times. CDR3 protein: CSARPGQANTEAFF. The CDR3 nucleotides read TGCAGTGCTAGACCAGGACAGGCGAACACTGAAGCTTTCTTT. This chain connects TRBV20-1 to TRBJ1-1; 7 nucleotides match TRBD1. CDR1 and CDR2 (germline): DFQATT, SNEGSKA (reference sequence). With 2 bases clipped from V and 1 base from J, the junction kept 4 bases outside the gene matches. The CDR3 has 14 residues.

This clonotype came up many times. The chain is built from TRBV9 and TRBJ2-2; 12 bases align to TRBD2. Germline CDR1 reads SGDLS; CDR2 reads YYNGEE. The CDR3 spans 17 residues. V lost 2 bases to trimming and J lost 5 bases; unmatched junction nucleotides: 7. CDR3 loop: CASSVPSGRADTGELFF. As DNA, the CDR3 is TGTGCCAGCAGCGTCCCTAGCGGGAGGGCCGATACCGGGGAGCTGTTTTTT.

This clonotype showed up many times. The chain combines TRBV10-3 with TRBJ1-2; TRBD1 matches 7 bases. This CDR3 is 12 amino acids long. J was trimmed by 4 bases and V by 5 bases; bases with no gene match: 1. Germline V lookup: CDR1 ENHRY, CDR2 SYGVKD. This chain's CDR3 is CAISRDSYGYTF. Written as DNA, the CDR3 is TGTGCCATCAGTCGGGACAGCTATGGCTACACCTTC.

Ten or more counts support this clonotype. The chain joins TRBV11-3 to TRBJ1-5; D is undetermined. V was shortened by 3 bases and J by 1 base, with 13 bases between the two germline ends. Germline CDR1 SGHNT, CDR2 YENEEA. The CDR3 sequence is 16 residues long. The DNA of the CDR3 is TGTGCCAGCAGCTTGGGCCCCGGACCCAGCAATCAGCCCCAGCATTTT. It specifies CASSLGPGPSNQPQHF.

This clonotype was seen repeatedly, ten times or more. The genes are TRBV5-1 and TRBJ2-1; 7 nucleotides align to TRBD1. Germline V gives CDR1 SGHRS, CDR2 YFSETQ. V lost 6 bases to trimming and J lost 5 bases; unmatched junction nucleotides: 8. The CDR3 consists of 14 residues. CDR3 amino acids: CASILGGNHNEQFF. CDR3 sequence (DNA): TGCGCCAGCATCCTAGGGGGCAACCACAATGAGCAGTTCTTC. The full variable domain, in which reference TRBV5-1 and TRBJ2-1 provide the parts outside the CDR3, is KAGVTQTPRYLIKTRGQQVTLSCSPISGHRSVSWYQQTPGQGLQFLFEYFSETQRNKGNFPGRFSGRQFSNSRSEMNVSTLELGDSALYLCASILGGNHNEQFFGPGTRLTVL.

This clonotype was seen ten or more times. The chain couples TRBV6-5 to TRBJ1-1, with TRBD1 as a possible D gene (5 bases). The CDR3 sequence is 14 residues long. CDR1 MNHEY and CDR2 SVGAGI come from the germline V gene. The V and J ends lost 2 bases and 0 bases respectively, with 7 bases between them. The CDR3 region has the DNA TGTGCCAGCAGTTACGGGGGGATGAACACTGAAGCTTTCTTT. Its protein is CASSYGGMNTEAFF.

In DNA form, the CDR3 reads TGTGCCAGCAGCTTAAGCATGGCGGGCGAGCAGTACTTC. It yields the protein CASSLSMAGEQYF. The rearrangement joins TRBV7-2 to TRBJ2-7; TRBD2 might be the D (5 bases). The CDR3 totals 13 residues. The V gene's germline CDR1 is SGHTA and CDR2 FQGNSA. V lost 2 bases to trimming and J lost 6 bases, with 11 bases between them.

The table lists this clonotype with many counts. The genes are TRBV19 and TRBJ2-1; TRBD2 might be the D (6 bases). V was clipped by 6 bases and J by 6 bases, with 12 bases between them. The CDR3 contains 13 residues. Germline V gene sequence: CDR1 LNHDA, CDR2 SQIVND (reference sequence). CDR3: CASRTSQVNEQFF. DNA for the CDR3: TGTGCCAGTAGGACTAGTCAGGTCAATGAGCAGTTCTTC.